Listed below are T cell receptor beta chains from one sample, sequenced in a study of blood T cell repertoires in COVID-19. Profiled with immunoSEQ multiplex PCR; TCRdb holds only in-frame clones, not every one. This sample has about 20,000 clones, with roughly 90% found just once. What was sequenced was peripheral blood. The receptors stem from a human donor in a cohort sampled during active COVID-19. CDR3s leave out the opening cysteine and the closing phenylalanine or tryptophan. A D gene is named only where the DNA matches it firmly.

V: TRBV24-1
J: TRBJ2-7
D: .
CDR3: ATSDSKTSYLYEQY

V: TRBV27
J: TRBJ2-4
D: TRBD2
CDR3: ASSPRRGGNIQY

V: TRBV6-5
J: TRBJ2-7
D: .
CDR3: ASSYSNSRGYEQY

V: TRBV6-1
J: TRBJ2-2
D: .
CDR3: ASSDRNRAGELF

V: TRBV5-4
J: TRBJ2-7
D: TRBD1
CDR3: ASSPGTGRYEQY

V: TRBV29-1
J: TRBJ1-1
D: TRBD1
CDR3: SVEGTVNTEAF

V: TRBV28
J: TRBJ1-1
D: .
CDR3: ASSLLNTEAF

V: TRBV6-4
J: TRBJ1-2
D: .
CDR3: ASTVDRNGYT

V: TRBV5-5
J: TRBJ1-4
D: .
CDR3: ASSSGYGSKDEKLF

V: TRBV12-5
J: TRBJ1-3
D: .
CDR3: ASGLRPGGAGYTIY

V: TRBV27
J: TRBJ2-1
D: TRBD1
CDR3: ASSSSGTGSYNEQF

V: TRBV6-5
J: TRBJ2-7
D: .
CDR3: ASSDSRFQDRN

V: TRBV20-1
J: TRBJ2-4
D: .
CDR3: SALGGDIQY

V: TRBV11-2
J: TRBJ1-1
D: .
CDR3: ASSLGMNGEAF

V: TRBV19
J: TRBJ2-2
D: .
CDR3: ASSRSGLGELF

V: TRBV11-2
J: TRBJ2-7
D: TRBD1
CDR3: ASSLLTGANSYEQY

V: TRBV6-1
J: TRBJ2-1
D: .
CDR3: ASSEAVVYNEQF

V: TRBV28
J: TRBJ1-5
D: .
CDR3: ASSFRGLSNQPQH

V: TRBV2
J: TRBJ1-3
D: TRBD1
CDR3: ASTRPQTGDRNTIY

V: TRBV28
J: TRBJ1-5
D: TRBD1
CDR3: ASTPPGQGVMGNQPQH

V: TRBV30
J: TRBJ1-4
D: .
CDR3: ASKTSLYGLEKLF

V: TRBV6-5
J: TRBJ2-7
D: .
CDR3: ASRYGPTYEQY

V: TRBV15
J: TRBJ2-3
D: TRBD2
CDR3: ATSLTSGSTDTQY

V: TRBV13
J: TRBJ2-3
D: TRBD1
CDR3: ASSLRDRVSTDTQY

V: TRBV24-1
J: TRBJ2-5
D: TRBD2
CDR3: ATSDGGRGETQY

V: TRBV27
J: TRBJ2-5
D: TRBD1
CDR3: ASGGQGQEETQY

V: TRBV7-2
J: TRBJ1-5
D: TRBD1
CDR3: ASSQGTGLGNQPQH

V: TRBV9
J: TRBJ1-1
D: .
CDR3: ASSERMGPNTEAF

V: TRBV15
J: TRBJ2-1
D: TRBD2
CDR3: ATSRAYFGTNYNEQF

V: TRBV11-2
J: TRBJ2-7
D: TRBD1
CDR3: ASSLSGTGFFEQY

V: TRBV11-2
J: TRBJ2-6
D: .
CDR3: ASSVRVYTGANVLT

V: TRBV7-5
J: TRBJ2-1
D: .
CDR3: ARNTEKNRYNEQF

V: TRBV4-2
J: TRBJ2-7
D: .
CDR3: ASSQELGSSYEQY

V: TRBV19
J: TRBJ2-1
D: .
CDR3: ASSISPSYNEQF

V: TRBV7-6
J: TRBJ2-7
D: TRBD1
CDR3: ASSPKGQDSYEQY

V: TRBV5-1
J: TRBJ1-6
D: .
CDR3: ASSPTGLQSSYNSPLH

V: TRBV9
J: TRBJ2-1
D: .
CDR3: ASSVEAGFHEQF

V: TRBV19
J: TRBJ2-1
D: TRBD2
CDR3: ASTRGAGGPYEQF

V: TRBV27
J: TRBJ2-2
D: TRBD2
CDR3: ASSLTSGKHTGELF

V: TRBV4-1
J: TRBJ2-1
D: TRBD2
CDR3: ASSPTGLAGSREQF

V: TRBV28
J: TRBJ1-5
D: .
CDR3: ASKLADQPQH

V: TRBV28
J: TRBJ2-6
D: .
CDR3: ASIDRHSGANVLT

V: TRBV27
J: TRBJ2-5
D: .
CDR3: ASTQRVETQY

V: TRBV11-3
J: .
D: .
CDR3: ASSLSLPSVSNQPQY

V: TRBV19
J: TRBJ2-7
D: TRBD1
CDR3: ASSGFRGPTYEQY

V: TRBV5-4
J: TRBJ1-2
D: TRBD1
CDR3: ASSSGQNYGYT

V: TRBV27
J: TRBJ1-2
D: TRBD1
CDR3: ASSFSGTVNYGYT

V: TRBV2
J: TRBJ1-5
D: TRBD1
CDR3: ASRVTGGGQPQH

V: TRBV19
J: TRBJ1-3
D: .
CDR3: ASSIGGIGNTIY

V: TRBV7-2
J: TRBJ2-5
D: TRBD1
CDR3: ASSLTGGRETQY

V: TRBV6-6
J: TRBJ2-7
D: .
CDR3: ASSYSGPRAYEQY

V: TRBV7-8
J: TRBJ2-1
D: TRBD2
CDR3: ASSFYGGGRGEQF

V: TRBV6-5
J: TRBJ1-2
D: .
CDR3: ASRSLYGYT

V: TRBV28
J: TRBJ2-1
D: .
CDR3: ASSLPGNEQF

V: TRBV5-4
J: TRBJ2-6
D: .
CDR3: ASSLYQTGANVLT